This T cell receptor (beta chain) was profiled in a study of long-term antiretroviral therapy in people with HIV. Study-level background: A decade or so separates the oldest specimens from the later 2015 immediate-ART recommendation.

The authors ran the immunoSEQ assay, v3.0, at survey level. Profiling relied on immunoSEQ multiplex PCR, and the TCRdb table lists in-frame clones only, not all of them. The repertoire has approximately 18,000 clones, 90% to 95% of them found once; the top ten carry approximately 9.6%. Findings of the study overall: Diversity increased after ART yet remained lower than in transplant donor controls.

Worth noting for this clone: Its target is not known.

Deletions cut 2 bases from V and 6 bases from J, with 11 bases between. Germline values: CDR1 KGHSH, CDR2 LQKENI. The CDR3 is 13 amino acids. The input for sequencing was unsorted PBMCs, taken 3 years after starting antiretroviral therapy. The sequence came from a middle-aged man with HIV. The chain recombines TRBV18 with TRBJ2-7, with a weak D call TRBD2 (6 bases). The CDR3 reads CASSPTPGAEQYF. The CDR3 DNA reads TGTGCCAGCTCACCAACCCCGGGAGCCGAGCAGTACTTC.